These 19 T cell receptor beta chains came from one sample sequenced in a study of T cell repertoires in cytomegalovirus infection. TCRdb used MiXCR to reprocess the reads, holding one entry per CDR3 protein. Among under 800,000 distinct CDR3 sequences listed, 20% to 25% were seen once. Sequenced sample: CD8+ T cells from PBMCs. All receptors come from a human donor in good health (CMV status not recorded). Some clones in this sample may be carry-over from other donors' samples.

The sample holds many counts of this clonotype. The rearrangement links TRBV28 to TRBJ2-7; no definite D call. CDR1 is MDHEN and CDR2 is SYDVKM in the germline V gene. There are 14 residues in the CDR3. V lost 4 bases to trimming and J lost 1 base, with 11 bases between them. This CDR3 is CASSSVRLSYEQYV. The DNA of the CDR3 is TGTGCCAGCAGTTCTGTACGCCTGTCCTACGAGCAGTACGTC.

The rearrangement uses TRBV28 and TRBJ2-7; D not certain. The germline V and J ends were trimmed by 3 bases and 7 bases, with 16 bases remaining between them. In germline, CDR1 is MDHEN, CDR2 SYDVKM. This CDR3 comprises 14 residues. The CDR3 loop is CASSLRSRLGEQYV. The CDR3 DNA is TGTGCCAGCAGTTTGAGGAGCCGACTCGGAGAGCAGTACGTC.

This clonotype was observed at least ten times. This chain connects TRBV28 to TRBJ1-6; perhaps TRBD1 as D (6 bases). The CDR3 runs to 15 residues. The germline V and J ends were trimmed by 6 bases and 3 bases, with 12 bases remaining between them. Germline values: CDR1 MDHEN, CDR2 SYDVKM. In DNA form, the CDR3 reads TGTGCCAGCAGAGGACAGACCAACTATAATTCACCCCTCCACTTT. Its translation: CASRGQTNYNSPLHF.

This clonotype was counted ten times or more. The V and J genes are TRBV7-8 and TRBJ1-2; D uncertain. Germline CDR1 SGHVS, CDR2 FQNEAQ. V was pared by 4 bases and J by 2 bases, with 17 bases between. The CDR3 is made up of 16 amino acids. The CDR3 bases are TGTGCCAGCAGCTACCCGCCGAATCTTCCAAACTATGGCTACACCTTC. It specifies CASSYPPNLPNYGYTF. Based on the CDR3 plus reference TRBV7-8 and TRBJ1-2, the full variable domain is GAGVSQSPRYKVAKRGQDVALRCDPISGHVSLFWYQQALGQGPEFLTYFQNEAQLDKSGLPSDRFFAERPEGSVSTLKIQRTQQEDSAVYLCASSYPPNLPNYGYTFGSGTRLTVV.

As regards this clonotype: This likely reflects a read error, since a far larger clone is one base away. V gene TRBV7-2 combines with J gene TRBJ2-5; the match to TRBD2 covers 7 bases. The CDR3 sequence is 12 residues long. Germline V gene lookup returns CDR1 SGHTA and CDR2 FQGNSA. In nucleotides, the CDR3 is TGTGCCAACAGCTTACTAGCGGAGACCCAGTACTTC. The encoded protein is CANSLLAETQYF. Filled out from reference TRBV7-2 and TRBJ2-5, the complete variable domain reads GAGVSQSPSNKVTEKGKDVELRCDPISGHTALYWYRQSLGQGLEFLIYFQGNSAPDKSGLPSDRFSAERTGGSVSTLTIQRTQQEDSAVYLCANSLLAETQYFGPGTRLLVL.

This clonotype has only a few counts. The J gene is TRBJ2-1, the V gene TRBV7-9; D uncertain. Trimming removed 6 bases at V and 5 bases at J, with 11 bases between. There are 13 residues in the CDR3. Germline values: CDR1 SEHNR, CDR2 FQNEAQ (reference sequence). CDR3 in amino acids: CASSSPLHNEQFF. In nucleotides, the CDR3 is TGTGCCAGCAGTTCTCCTCTACACAATGAGCAGTTCTTC.

This clonotype has at least ten counts. The chain couples TRBV7-6 to TRBJ2-3; D remains ambiguous. Germline loops: CDR1 SGHVS, CDR2 FNYEAQ. The CDR3 totals 14 residues. V was trimmed by 11 bases and J by 2 bases, leaving 17 bases between them. As DNA, the CDR3 is TGTGCCGCCGCCCGCCAAGGCCCCACAGATACGCAGTATTTT. This translates into CAAARQGPTDTQYF. Filled out from reference TRBV7-6 and TRBJ2-3, the complete variable domain reads GAGVSQSPRYKVTKRGQDVALRCDPISGHVSLYWYRQALGQGPEFLTYFNYEAQQDKSGLPNDRFSAERPEGSISTLTIQRTEQRDSAMYRCAAARQGPTDTQYFGPGTRLTVL.

This clonotype was observed at least ten times. The chain carries TRBV12-3 or TRBV12-4 and TRBJ2-5; maybe TRBD2 (6 bases). The CDR3 is made up of 13 amino acids. V shed 4 bases and J shed 9 bases, with 15 bases lying between them. In DNA, the CDR3 is TGTGCCAGCAGTTACGGGGGAGGAGGGCCCCAGTACTTC. Translation gives CASSYGGGGPQYF.

The chain combines TRBV9 with TRBJ1-2; D gene unclear. CDR3 length: 12 amino acids. The germline CDR1 and CDR2 sequences are SGDLS and YYNGEE. V lost 3 bases and J lost 4, with 7 bases in between. CDR3 in amino acids: CASSEFFYGYTF. In DNA, the CDR3 is TGTGCCAGCAGCGAATTTTTCTATGGCTACACCTTC.

This clonotype was recorded at least ten times. This chain uses TRBV7-2 with TRBJ1-6; 7 positions match TRBD1. The CDR3 sequence is 18 residues long. Germline V CDR1 and CDR2: SGHTA, FQGNSA. V shed 4 bases and J 3 bases; nucleotides not matched to a gene: 12. The CDR3 DNA is TGTGCCAGCAGCTCACCCGGGGACAGCTCCTACTATAATTCACCCCTCCACTTT. It translates to CASSSPGDSSYYNSPLHF.

V usage is TRBV7-9 and J usage is TRBJ2-1; D remains ambiguous. The germline CDR1 and CDR2 sequences are SEHNR and FQNEAQ (reference sequence). This CDR3 has 14 residues. The germline V and J ends were trimmed by 4 bases and 3 bases, with 10 bases remaining between them. CDR3 amino acids: CASSSAGSYNEQFF. The CDR3 bases are TGTGCCAGCAGCTCAGCCGGCAGCTACAATGAGCAGTTCTTC.

The sample holds a few counts of this clonotype. The chain carries TRBV20-1 and TRBJ1-1; 7 bases agree with TRBD1. Germline V gives CDR1 DFQATT, CDR2 SNEGSKA (reference sequence). This CDR3 comprises 13 residues. J lost 1 base, V lost 7 bases, and 6 bases had no gene match. CDR3 protein: CSGRTGRNTEAFF. In nucleotides, the CDR3 is TGCAGTGGACGGACAGGACGGAACACTGAAGCTTTCTTT.

This clonotype was seen only a few times. The rearrangement links TRBV20-1 to TRBJ2-7, with 10 bases aligning to TRBD1. The CDR3 sequence is 14 residues long. Germline CDR1 reads DFQATT; CDR2 reads SNEGSKA (reference sequence). The J segment lost 5 bases and the V segment lost 5 bases, leaving 9 bases of the junction unmatched. CDR3 bases: TGCAGTGCTGAAGATCGGGACAGGGGCCACGAGCAGTACTTC. It codes for CSAEDRDRGHEQYF.

The V gene is TRBV6-2 or TRBV6-3, the J gene TRBJ2-1, with D maybe TRBD2 (6 bases). V gave up 2 bases and J gave up 5 bases, with 10 bases separating them. This CDR3 contains 14 residues. Germline V gene lookup returns CDR1 MNHEY and CDR2 SVGEGT. CDR3 nucleotides: TGTGCCAGCAGTTACGGCGGGACGCACAATGAGCAGTTCTTC. This codes for CASSYGGTHNEQFF.

This chain uses TRBV20-1 with TRBJ2-1; TRBD2 matches at 9 bases. The germline V gene has CDR1 DFQATT and CDR2 SNEGSKA (reference sequence). V lost 3 bases, J lost 3 bases, and 9 bases stayed unmatched. The CDR3 extends over 16 amino acids. The CDR3 region is CSARPMAGGLYNEQFF. DNA of the CDR3: TGCAGTGCTAGGCCGATGGCGGGGGGGCTCTACAATGAGCAGTTCTTC.

There are a few counts of this clonotype. The chain combines TRBV10-1 with TRBJ1-3; D unresolved. Germline CDR1 is WNHNN and CDR2 is SYGVQD (reference sequence). The CDR3 is made up of 16 amino acids. Between the trimmed V and J ends, which lost 2 bases and 2 bases, there was a span of 13 bases. The CDR3 bases are TGCGCCAGCAGTGAGAGGAGGTCAGACCCTGGAAACACCATATATTTT. As protein: CASSERRSDPGNTIYF.

This clonotype showed up many times. The chain combines TRBV7-6 with TRBJ2-3; D not certain. Germline V CDR1 and CDR2: SGHVS, FNYEAQ. V lost 4 bases to trimming and J lost 2 bases, with 13 bases between them. This CDR3 has 15 residues. The CDR3 nucleotides read TGTGCCAGCAGCTCCCGGGCAGGCCTCACAGATACGCAGTATTTT. Translated, it gives CASSSRAGLTDTQYF. The whole variable domain, remainder taken from reference TRBV7-6 and TRBJ2-3, is GAGVSQSPRYKVTKRGQDVALRCDPISGHVSLYWYRQALGQGPEFLTYFNYEAQQDKSGLPNDRFSAERPEGSISTLTIQRTEQRDSAMYRCASSSRAGLTDTQYFGPGTRLTVL.

This clonotype was seen only a few times. J is TRBJ2-1 and V is TRBV6-2 or TRBV6-3; D unclear. The CDR3 totals 13 residues. The germline V gene encodes CDR1 MNHEY and CDR2 SVGEGT. Trimming shortened V by 0 bases and J by 9 bases, and 9 bases separated the two germline ends. CDR3 sequence reads: CASSYSGWAEQFF. The CDR3 DNA sequence: TGTGCCAGCAGTTACTCAGGATGGGCTGAGCAGTTCTTC.

There are many counts of this clonotype. This rearrangement joins TRBV7-2 to TRBJ1-2, with D unresolved. Per the germline V gene, CDR1 is SGHTA and CDR2 is FQGNSA. The CDR3 runs 13 residues. Trimming pared 1 base from V and 7 bases from J, leaving 10 bases between. CDR3 in amino acids: CASSLGGSRGYTF. In DNA, the CDR3 is TGTGCCAGCAGCTTAGGTGGTAGTCGTGGCTACACCTTC.